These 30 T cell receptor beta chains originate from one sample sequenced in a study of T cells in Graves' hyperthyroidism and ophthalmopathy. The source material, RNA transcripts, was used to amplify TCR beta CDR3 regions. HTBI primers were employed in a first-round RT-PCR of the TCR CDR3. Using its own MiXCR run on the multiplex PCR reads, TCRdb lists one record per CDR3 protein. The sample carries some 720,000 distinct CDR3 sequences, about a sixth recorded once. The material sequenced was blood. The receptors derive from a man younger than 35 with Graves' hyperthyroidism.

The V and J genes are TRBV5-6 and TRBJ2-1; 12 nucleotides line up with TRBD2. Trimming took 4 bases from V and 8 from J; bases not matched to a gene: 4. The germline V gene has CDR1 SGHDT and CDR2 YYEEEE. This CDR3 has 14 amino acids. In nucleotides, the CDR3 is TGTGCCAGCAGCGTGACTAGCGGGAGCTATGAGCAGTTCTTC. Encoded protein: CASSVTSGSYEQFF.

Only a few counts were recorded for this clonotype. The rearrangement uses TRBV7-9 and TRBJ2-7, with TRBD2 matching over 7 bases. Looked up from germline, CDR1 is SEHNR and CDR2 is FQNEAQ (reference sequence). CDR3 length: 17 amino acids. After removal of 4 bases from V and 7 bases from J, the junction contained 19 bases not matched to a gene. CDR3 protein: CASSSNSLGLGAREQYF. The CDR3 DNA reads TGTGCCAGCAGCTCCAACTCTCTTGGACTAGGAGCGCGGGAGCAGTACTTC. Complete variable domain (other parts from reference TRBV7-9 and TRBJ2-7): DTGVSQNPRHKITKRGQNVTFRCDPISEHNRLYWYRQTLGQGPEFLTYFQNEAQLEKSRLLSDRFSAERPKGSFSTLEIQRTEQGDSAMYLCASSSNSLGLGAREQYFGPGTRLTVT.

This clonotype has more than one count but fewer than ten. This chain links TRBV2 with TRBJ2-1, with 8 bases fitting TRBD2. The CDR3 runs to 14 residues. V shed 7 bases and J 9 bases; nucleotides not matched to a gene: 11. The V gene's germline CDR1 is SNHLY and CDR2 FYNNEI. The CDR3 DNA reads TGTGCCAGCAAACCGGGACTAGAGGTCGCTGAGCAGTTCTTC. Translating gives CASKPGLEVAEQFF. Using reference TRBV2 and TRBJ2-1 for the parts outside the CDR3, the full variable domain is EPEVTQTPSHQVTQMGQEVILRCVPISNHLYFYWYRQILGQKVEFLVSFYNNEISEKSEIFDDQFSVERPDGSNFTLKIRSTKLEDSAMYFCASKPGLEVAEQFFGPGTRLTVL.

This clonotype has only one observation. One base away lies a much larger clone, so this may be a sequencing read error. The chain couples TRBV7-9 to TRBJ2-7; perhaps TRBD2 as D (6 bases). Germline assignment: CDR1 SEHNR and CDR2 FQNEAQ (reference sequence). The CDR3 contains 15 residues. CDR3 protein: CASSLAEGVSNEQYF. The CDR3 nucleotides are TGTGCCAGCAGCTTAGCGGAGGGAGTCTCCAACGAGCAGTACTTC.

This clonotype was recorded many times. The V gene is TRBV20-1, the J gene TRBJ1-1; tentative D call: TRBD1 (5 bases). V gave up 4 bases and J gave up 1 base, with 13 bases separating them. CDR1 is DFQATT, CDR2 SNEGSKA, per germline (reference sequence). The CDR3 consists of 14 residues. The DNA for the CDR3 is TGCAGTGCTACCCAAATGGGGCGGAACACTGAAGCTTTCTTT. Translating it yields CSATQMGRNTEAFF.

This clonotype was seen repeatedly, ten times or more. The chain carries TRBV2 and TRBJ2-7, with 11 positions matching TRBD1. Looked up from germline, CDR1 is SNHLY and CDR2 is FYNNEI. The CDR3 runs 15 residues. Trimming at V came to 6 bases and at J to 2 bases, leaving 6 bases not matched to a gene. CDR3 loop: CASRAAGQGAYEQYF. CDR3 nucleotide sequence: TGTGCCAGCAGGGCGGCGGGACAGGGGGCCTACGAGCAGTACTTC.

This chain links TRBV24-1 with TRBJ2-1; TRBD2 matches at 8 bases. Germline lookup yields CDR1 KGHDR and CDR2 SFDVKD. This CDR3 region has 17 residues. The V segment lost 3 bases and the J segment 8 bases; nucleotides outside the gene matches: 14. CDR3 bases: TGTGCCACCAGTGATGCATCCAGCGGGGGCGTTTTCGATGAGCAGTTCTTC. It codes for CATSDASSGGVFDEQFF.

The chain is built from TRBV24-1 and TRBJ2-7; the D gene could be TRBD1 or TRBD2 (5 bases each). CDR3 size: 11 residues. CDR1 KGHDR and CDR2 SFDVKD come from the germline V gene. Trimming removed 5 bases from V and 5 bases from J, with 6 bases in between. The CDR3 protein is CATSVGDEQYF. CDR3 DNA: TGTGCCACCAGTGTGGGGGACGAGCAGTACTTC.

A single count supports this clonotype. The CDR3 region is CASSRTSGGGMTGELFF. CDR3 nucleotide sequence: TGTGCCAGTAGTAGGACTAGCGGAGGGGGAATGACCGGGGAGCTGTTTTTT. This chain connects TRBV19 to TRBJ2-2; TRBD2 agrees at 10 bases. CDR3 size: 17 residues. From germline, CDR1 is LNHDA and CDR2 SQIVND (reference sequence). J lost 5 bases, V lost 4 bases, and 10 bases had no gene match.

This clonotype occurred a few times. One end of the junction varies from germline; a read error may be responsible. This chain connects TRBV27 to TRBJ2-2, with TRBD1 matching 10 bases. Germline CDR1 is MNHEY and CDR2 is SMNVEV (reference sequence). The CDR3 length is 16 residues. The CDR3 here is CASRLSGTGVTGELFF. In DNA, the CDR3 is TGTGCCAGCAGGTTATCTGGGACAGGGGTCACCGGGGAGCTGTTTTTT.

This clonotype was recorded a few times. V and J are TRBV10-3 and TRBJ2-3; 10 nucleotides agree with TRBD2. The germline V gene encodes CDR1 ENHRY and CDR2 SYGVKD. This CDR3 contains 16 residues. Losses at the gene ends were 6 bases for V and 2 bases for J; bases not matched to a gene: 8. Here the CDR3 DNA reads TGTGCCATCAGGCCGACTAGCGGGTCCGACACAGATACGCAGTATTTT. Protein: CAIRPTSGSDTDTQYF.

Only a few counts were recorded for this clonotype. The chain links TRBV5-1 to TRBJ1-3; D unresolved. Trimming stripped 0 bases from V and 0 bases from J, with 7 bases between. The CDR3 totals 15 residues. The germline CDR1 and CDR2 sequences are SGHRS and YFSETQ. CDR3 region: CASSLAGTSGNTIYF. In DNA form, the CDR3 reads TGCGCCAGCAGCTTGGCAGGTACCTCTGGAAACACCATATATTTT.

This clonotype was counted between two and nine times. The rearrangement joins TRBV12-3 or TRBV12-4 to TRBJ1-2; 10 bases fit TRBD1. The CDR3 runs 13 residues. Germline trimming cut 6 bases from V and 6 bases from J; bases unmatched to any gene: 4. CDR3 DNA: TGTGCCAGCAGGGGACAGGGGTCGAATGGCTACACCTTC. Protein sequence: CASRGQGSNGYTF.

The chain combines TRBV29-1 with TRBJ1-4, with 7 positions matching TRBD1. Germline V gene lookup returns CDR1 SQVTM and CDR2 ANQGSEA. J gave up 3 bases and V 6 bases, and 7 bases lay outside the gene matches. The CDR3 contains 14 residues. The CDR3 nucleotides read TGCAGCGTGCTGGTGCAGGGGGCTAATGAAAAACTGTTTTTT. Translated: CSVLVQGANEKLFF. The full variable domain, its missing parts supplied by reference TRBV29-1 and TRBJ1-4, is SAVISQKPSRDICQRGTSLTIQCQVDSQVTMMFWYRQQPGQSLTLIATANQGSEATYESGFVIDKFPISRPNLTFSTLTVSNMSPEDSSIYLCSVLVQGANEKLFFGSGTQLSVL.

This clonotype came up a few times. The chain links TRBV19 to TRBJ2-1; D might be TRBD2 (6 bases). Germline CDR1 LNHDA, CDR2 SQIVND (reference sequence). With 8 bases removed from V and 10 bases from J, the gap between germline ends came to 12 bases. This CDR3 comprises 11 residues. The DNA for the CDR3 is TGTGCCAGTGGGGACTGGGAGGAGCAGTTCTTC. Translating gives CASGDWEEQFF. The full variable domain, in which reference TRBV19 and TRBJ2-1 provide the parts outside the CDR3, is DGGITQSPKYLFRKEGQNVTLSCEQNLNHDAMYWYRQDPGQGLRLIYYSQIVNDFQKGDIAEGYSVSREKKESFPLTVTSAQKNPTAFYLCASGDWEEQFFGPGTRLTVL.

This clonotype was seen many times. CDR3: CASSVGGGADTQYF. The CDR3 DNA follows: TGTGCCAGCAGCGTGGGGGGCGGCGCAGATACGCAGTATTTT. The J gene is TRBJ2-3, the V gene TRBV7-9, with D perhaps TRBD1 or TRBD2 (6 bases each). Trimming shortened V by 5 bases and J by 4 bases, and 13 bases separated the two germline ends. Germline V gene sequence: CDR1 SEHNR, CDR2 FQNEAQ (reference sequence). The CDR3 covers 14 residues.

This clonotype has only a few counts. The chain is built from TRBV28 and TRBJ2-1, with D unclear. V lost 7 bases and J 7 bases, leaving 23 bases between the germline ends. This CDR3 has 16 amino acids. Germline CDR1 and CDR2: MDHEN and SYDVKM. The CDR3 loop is CASTNLGPRRSNEQFF. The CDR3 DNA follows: TGTGCCAGCACCAATTTGGGCCCCAGGAGATCGAATGAGCAGTTCTTC. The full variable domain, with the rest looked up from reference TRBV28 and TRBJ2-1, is DVKVTQSSRYLVKRTGEKVFLECVQDMDHENMFWYRQDPGLGLRLIYFSYDVKMKEKGDIPEGYSVSREKKERFSLILESASTNQTSMYLCASTNLGPRRSNEQFFGPGTRLTVL.

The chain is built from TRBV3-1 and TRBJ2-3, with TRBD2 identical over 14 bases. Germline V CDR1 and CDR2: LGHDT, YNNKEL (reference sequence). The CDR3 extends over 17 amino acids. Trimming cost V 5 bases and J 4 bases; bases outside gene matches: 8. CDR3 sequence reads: CASSTGLAGEVADTQYF. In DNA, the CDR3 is TGTGCCAGCAGCACGGGACTAGCGGGAGAGGTGGCAGATACGCAGTATTTT.

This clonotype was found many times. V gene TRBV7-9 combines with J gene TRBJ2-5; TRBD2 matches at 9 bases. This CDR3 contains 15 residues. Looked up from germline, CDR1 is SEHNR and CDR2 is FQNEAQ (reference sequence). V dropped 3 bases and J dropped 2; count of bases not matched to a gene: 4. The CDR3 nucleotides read TGTGCCAGCAGCTTGGATGCGGGAGGGCAAGAGACCCAGTACTTC. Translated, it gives CASSLDAGGQETQYF. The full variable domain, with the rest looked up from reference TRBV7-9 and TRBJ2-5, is DTGVSQNPRHKITKRGQNVTFRCDPISEHNRLYWYRQTLGQGPEFLTYFQNEAQLEKSRLLSDRFSAERPKGSFSTLEIQRTEQGDSAMYLCASSLDAGGQETQYFGPGTRLLVL.

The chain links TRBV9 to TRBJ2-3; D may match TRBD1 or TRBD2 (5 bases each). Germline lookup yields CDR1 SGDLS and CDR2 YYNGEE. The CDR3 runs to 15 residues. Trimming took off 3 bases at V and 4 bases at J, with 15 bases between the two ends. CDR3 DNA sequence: TGTGCCAGCAGCGGGGGGAATGTTTCCGCAGATACGCAGTATTTT. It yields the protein CASSGGNVSADTQYF.

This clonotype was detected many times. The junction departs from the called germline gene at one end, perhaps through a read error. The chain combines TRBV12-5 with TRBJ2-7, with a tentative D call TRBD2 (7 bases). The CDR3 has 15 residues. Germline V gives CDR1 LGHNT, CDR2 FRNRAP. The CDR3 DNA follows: TGTGCTAGTGGTTTGGTGACGGGGGGCTCCGACGAGCAGTACTTC. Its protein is CASGLVTGGSDEQYF.

CDR3 nucleotides: TGCAGCGTTCTCAGCGCGGTAGCTAACTATGGCTACACCTTC. Encoded protein: CSVLSAVANYGYTF. The chain recombines TRBV29-1 with TRBJ1-2, with no clear D. The germline V gene has CDR1 SQVTM and CDR2 ANQGSEA. The CDR3 totals 14 residues. The V gene lost 5 bases and the J gene lost 0 bases, with 13 bases spanning the gap.

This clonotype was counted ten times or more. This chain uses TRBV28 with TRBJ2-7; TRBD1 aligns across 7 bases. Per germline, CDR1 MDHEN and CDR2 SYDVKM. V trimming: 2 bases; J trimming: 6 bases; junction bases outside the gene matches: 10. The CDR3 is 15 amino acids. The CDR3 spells CASSLRGPLIGEQYF. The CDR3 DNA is TGTGCCAGCAGTTTAAGGGGGCCTCTAATTGGCGAGCAGTACTTC.

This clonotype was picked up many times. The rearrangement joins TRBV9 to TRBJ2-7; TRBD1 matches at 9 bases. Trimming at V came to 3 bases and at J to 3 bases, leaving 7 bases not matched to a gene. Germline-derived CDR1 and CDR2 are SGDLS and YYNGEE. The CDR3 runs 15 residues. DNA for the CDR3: TGTGCCAGCAGCGGAACCGGGACAGGGATCTACGAGCAGTACTTC. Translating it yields CASSGTGTGIYEQYF.

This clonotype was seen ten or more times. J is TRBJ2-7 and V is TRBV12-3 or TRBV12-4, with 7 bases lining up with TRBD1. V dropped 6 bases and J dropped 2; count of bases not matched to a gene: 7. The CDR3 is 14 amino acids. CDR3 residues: CASSGTATPYEQYF. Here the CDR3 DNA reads TGTGCCAGCAGCGGGACAGCCACCCCCTACGAGCAGTACTTC.

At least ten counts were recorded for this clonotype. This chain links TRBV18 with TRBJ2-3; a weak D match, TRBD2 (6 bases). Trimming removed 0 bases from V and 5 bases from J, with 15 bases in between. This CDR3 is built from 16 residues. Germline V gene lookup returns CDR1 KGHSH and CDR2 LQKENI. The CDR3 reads CASSPPSSRGEDTQYF. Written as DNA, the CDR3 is TGTGCCAGCTCACCACCGTCGAGCCGCGGGGAAGATACGCAGTATTTT.

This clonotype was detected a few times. CDR3 coding DNA: TGCAGTGCTAGAGATCAAAGACAGGGAGAGGACGAGCAGTACTTC. It yields the protein CSARDQRQGEDEQYF. The chain employs TRBV20-1 and TRBJ2-7; TRBD1 agrees at 7 bases. Per the germline V gene, CDR1 is DFQATT and CDR2 is SNEGSKA (reference sequence). The CDR3 is made up of 15 amino acids. The trim removed 0 bases at V and 5 bases at J, leaving 10 bases unmatched.

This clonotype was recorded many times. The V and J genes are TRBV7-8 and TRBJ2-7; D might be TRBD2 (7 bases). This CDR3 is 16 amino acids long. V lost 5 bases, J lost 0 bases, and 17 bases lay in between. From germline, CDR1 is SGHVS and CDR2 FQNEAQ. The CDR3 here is CASSPSGEGGSYEQYF. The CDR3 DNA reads TGTGCCAGCAGCCCTAGCGGCGAAGGGGGCTCCTACGAGCAGTACTTC.

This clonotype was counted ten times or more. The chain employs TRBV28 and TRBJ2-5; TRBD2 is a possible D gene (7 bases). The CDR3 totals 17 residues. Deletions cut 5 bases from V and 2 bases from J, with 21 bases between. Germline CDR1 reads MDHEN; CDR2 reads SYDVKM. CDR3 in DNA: TGTGCCAGCAGTACGCCCATGGGGGGGGCGTTACAAGAGACCCAGTACTTC. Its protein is CASSTPMGGALQETQYF.

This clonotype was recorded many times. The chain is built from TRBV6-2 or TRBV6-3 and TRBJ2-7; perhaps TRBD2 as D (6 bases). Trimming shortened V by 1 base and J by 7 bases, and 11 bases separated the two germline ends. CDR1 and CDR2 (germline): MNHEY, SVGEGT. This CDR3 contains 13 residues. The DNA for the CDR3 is TGTGCCAGCAGTTACTTGACTGGGGGGGAGCAGTACTTC. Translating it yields CASSYLTGGEQYF.